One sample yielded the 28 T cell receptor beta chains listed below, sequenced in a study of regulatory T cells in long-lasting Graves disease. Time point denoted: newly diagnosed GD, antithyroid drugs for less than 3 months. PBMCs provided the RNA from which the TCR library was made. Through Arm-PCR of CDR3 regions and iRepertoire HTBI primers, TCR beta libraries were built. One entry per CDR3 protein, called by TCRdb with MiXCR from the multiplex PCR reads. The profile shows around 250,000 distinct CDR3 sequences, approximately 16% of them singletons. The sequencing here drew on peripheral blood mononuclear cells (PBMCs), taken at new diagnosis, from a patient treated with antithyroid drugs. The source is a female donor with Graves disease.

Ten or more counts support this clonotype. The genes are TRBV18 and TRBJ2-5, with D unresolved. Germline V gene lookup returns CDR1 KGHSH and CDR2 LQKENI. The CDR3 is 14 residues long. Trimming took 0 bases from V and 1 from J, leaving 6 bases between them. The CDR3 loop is CASSPPSGQETQYF. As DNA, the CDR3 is TGTGCCAGCTCACCACCAAGTGGCCAAGAGACCCAGTACTTC.

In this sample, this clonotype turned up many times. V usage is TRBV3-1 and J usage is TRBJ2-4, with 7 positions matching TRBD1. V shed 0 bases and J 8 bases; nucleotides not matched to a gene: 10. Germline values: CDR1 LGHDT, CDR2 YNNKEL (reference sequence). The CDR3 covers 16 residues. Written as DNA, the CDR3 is TGTGCCAGCAGCCAAGACCAGAGACAGGGCCGAGACATTCAGTACTTC. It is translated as CASSQDQRQGRDIQYF.

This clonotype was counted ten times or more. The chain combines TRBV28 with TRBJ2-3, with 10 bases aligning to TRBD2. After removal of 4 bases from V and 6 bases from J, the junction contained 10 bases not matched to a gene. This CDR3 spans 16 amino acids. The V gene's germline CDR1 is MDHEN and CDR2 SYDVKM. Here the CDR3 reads CASSSPASGSGDTQYF. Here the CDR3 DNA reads TGTGCCAGCAGTTCGCCGGCTAGCGGGAGCGGGGATACGCAGTATTTT.

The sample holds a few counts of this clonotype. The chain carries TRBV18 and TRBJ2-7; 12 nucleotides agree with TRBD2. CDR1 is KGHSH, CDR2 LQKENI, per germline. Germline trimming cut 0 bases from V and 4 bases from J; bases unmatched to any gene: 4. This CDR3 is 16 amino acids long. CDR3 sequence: CASSPPRTSGKYEQYF. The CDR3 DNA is TGTGCCAGCTCACCACCGAGGACTAGCGGGAAGTACGAGCAGTACTTC.

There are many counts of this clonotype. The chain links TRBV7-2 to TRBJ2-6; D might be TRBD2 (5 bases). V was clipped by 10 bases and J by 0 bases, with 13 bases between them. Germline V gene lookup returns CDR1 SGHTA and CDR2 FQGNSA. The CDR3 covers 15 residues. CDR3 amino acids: CATRRTDSGANVLTF. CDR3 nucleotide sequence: TGTGCCACCAGGAGGACTGACTCTGGGGCCAACGTCCTGACTTTC.

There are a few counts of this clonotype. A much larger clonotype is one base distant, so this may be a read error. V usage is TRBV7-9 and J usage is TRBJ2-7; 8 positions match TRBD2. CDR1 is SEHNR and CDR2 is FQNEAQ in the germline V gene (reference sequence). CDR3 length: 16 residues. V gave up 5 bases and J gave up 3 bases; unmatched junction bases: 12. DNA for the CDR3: TGTGCCAGCAGCCTCCATAGCGGGACGAGATACTACGAGCAGTACTTC. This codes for CASSLHSGTRYYEQYF.

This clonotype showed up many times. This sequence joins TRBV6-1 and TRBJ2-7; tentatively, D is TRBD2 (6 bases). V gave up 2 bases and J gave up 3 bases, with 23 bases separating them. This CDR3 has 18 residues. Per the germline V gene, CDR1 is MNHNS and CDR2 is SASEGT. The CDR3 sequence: CASSERAGFGGGNYEQYF. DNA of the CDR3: TGTGCCAGCAGTGAAAGGGCAGGTTTCGGGGGAGGAAACTACGAGCAGTACTTC.

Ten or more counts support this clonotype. The DNA for the CDR3 is TGTGCCAGCAGTCCCCGACTAGCGGGAGGGCCGGTACAAGAGACCCAGTACTTC. Protein sequence: CASSPRLAGGPVQETQYF. The rearrangement uses TRBV12-3 or TRBV12-4 and TRBJ2-5, with 14 bases aligning to TRBD2. The junction had 10 bases not matched to a gene; V was cut back by 5 bases and J by 2 bases. This CDR3 region has 18 residues.

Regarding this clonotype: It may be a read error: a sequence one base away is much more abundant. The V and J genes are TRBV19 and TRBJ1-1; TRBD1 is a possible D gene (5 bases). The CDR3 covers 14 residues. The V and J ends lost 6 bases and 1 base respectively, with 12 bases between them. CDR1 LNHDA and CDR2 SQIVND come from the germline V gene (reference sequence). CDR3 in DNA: TGTGCCAGTAGAGTTCGGACAAAGAACACTGAAGCTTTCTTT. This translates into CASRVRTKNTEAFF.

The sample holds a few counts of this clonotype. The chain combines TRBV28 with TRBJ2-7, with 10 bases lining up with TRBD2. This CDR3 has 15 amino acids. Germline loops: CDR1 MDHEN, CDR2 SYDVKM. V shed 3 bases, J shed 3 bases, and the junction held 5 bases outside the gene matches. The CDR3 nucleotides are TGTGCCAGCAGTTTTAGGACTAGCGGAAACTACGAGCAGTACTTC. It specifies CASSFRTSGNYEQYF.

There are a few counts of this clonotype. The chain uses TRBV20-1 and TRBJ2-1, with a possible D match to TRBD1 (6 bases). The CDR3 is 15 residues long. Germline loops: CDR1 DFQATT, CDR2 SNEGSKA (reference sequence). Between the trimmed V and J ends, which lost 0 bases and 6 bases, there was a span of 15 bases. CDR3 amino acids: CSARDRAIGGNEQFF. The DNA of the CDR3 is TGCAGTGCTAGAGACCGAGCGATAGGGGGCAATGAGCAGTTCTTC.

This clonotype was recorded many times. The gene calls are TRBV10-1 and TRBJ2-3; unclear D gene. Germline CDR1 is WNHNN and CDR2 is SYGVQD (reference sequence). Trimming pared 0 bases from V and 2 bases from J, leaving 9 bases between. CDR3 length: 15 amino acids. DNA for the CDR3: TGCGCCAGCAGTGAGTCGGTAGTAAACACAGATACGCAGTATTTT. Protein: CASSESVVNTDTQYF.

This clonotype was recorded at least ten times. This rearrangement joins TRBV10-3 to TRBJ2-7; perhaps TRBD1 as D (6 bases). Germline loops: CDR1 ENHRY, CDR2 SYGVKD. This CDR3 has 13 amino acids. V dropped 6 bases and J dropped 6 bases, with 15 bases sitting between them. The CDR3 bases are TGTGCCATCAGCCACGAACAGGGCGCCGAGCAGTACTTC. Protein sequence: CAISHEQGAEQYF.

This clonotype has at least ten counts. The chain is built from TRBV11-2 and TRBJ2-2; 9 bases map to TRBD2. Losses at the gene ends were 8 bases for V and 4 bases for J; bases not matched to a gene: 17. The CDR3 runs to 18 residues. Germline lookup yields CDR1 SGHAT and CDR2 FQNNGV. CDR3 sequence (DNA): TGTGCCAGCTTTGACCGGGACTTAGCGGGAGAATTCACCGGGGAGCTGTTTTTT. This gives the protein CASFDRDLAGEFTGELFF. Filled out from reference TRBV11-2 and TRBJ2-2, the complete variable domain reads EAGVAQSPRYKIIEKRQSVAFWCNPISGHATLYWYQQILGQGPKLLIQFQNNGVVDDSQLPKDRFSAERLKGVDSTLKIQPAKLEDSAVYLCASFDRDLAGEFTGELFFGEGSRLTVL.

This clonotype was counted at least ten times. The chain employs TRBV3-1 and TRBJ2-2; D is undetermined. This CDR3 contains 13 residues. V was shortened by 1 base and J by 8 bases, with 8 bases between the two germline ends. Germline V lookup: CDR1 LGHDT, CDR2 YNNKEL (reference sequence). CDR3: CASSQGPVGELFF. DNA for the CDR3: TGTGCCAGCAGCCAAGGTCCGGTAGGGGAGCTGTTTTTT.

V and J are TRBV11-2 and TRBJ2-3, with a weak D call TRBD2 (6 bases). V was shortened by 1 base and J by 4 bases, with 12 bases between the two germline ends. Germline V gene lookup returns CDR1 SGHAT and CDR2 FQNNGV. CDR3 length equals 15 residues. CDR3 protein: CASSLAGARADTQYF. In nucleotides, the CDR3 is TGTGCCAGCAGCTTAGCGGGAGCCAGGGCAGATACGCAGTATTTT. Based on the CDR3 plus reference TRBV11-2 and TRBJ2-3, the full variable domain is EAGVAQSPRYKIIEKRQSVAFWCNPISGHATLYWYQQILGQGPKLLIQFQNNGVVDDSQLPKDRFSAERLKGVDSTLKIQPAKLEDSAVYLCASSLAGARADTQYFGPGTRLTVL.

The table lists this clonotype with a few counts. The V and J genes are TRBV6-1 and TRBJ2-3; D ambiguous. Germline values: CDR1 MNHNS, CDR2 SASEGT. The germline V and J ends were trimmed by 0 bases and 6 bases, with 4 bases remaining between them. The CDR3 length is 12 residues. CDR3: CASSEAVDTQYF. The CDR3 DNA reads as TGTGCCAGCAGTGAAGCCGTGGATACGCAGTATTTT.

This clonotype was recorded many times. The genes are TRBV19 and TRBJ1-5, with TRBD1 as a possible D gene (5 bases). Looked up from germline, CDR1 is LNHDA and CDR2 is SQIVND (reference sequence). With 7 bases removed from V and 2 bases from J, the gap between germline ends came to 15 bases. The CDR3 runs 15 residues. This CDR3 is CASKGHARGNQPQHF. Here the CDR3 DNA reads TGTGCCAGTAAGGGGCATGCAAGGGGCAATCAGCCCCAGCATTTT.

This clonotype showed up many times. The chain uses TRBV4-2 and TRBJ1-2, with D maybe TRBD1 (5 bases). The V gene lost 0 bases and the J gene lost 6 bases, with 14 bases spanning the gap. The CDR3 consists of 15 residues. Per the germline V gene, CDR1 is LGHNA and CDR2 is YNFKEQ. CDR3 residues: CASSQDQGREDGYTF. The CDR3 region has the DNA TGTGCCAGCAGCCAAGATCAGGGCAGGGAAGATGGCTACACCTTC.

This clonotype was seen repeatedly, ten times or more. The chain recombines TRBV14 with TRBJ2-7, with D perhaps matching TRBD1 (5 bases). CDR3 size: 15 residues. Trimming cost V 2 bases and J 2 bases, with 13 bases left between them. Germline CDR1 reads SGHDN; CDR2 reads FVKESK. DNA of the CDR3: TGTGCCAGCAGCCAATTTCAAGGGGTGCCCTACGAGCAGTACTTC. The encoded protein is CASSQFQGVPYEQYF. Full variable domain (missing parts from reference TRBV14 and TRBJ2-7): EAGVTQFPSHSVIEKGQTVTLRCDPISGHDNLYWYRRVMGKEIKFLLHFVKESKQDESGMPNNRFLAERTGGTYSTLKVQPAELEDSGVYFCASSQFQGVPYEQYFGPGTRLTVT.

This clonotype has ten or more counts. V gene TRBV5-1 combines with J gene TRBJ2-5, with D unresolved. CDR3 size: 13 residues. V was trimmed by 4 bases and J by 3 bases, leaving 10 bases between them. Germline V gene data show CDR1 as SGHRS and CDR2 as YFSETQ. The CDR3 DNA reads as TGCGCCAGCAGCCAGAACCTAAAAGAGACCCAGTACTTC. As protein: CASSQNLKETQYF.

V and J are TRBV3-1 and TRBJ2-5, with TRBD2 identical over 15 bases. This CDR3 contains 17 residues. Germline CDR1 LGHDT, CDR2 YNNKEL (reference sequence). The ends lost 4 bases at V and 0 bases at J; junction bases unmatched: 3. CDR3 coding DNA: TGTGCCAGCAGCCGAGGACTAGCGGGAGGGTACCAAGAGACCCAGTACTTC. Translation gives CASSRGLAGGYQETQYF.

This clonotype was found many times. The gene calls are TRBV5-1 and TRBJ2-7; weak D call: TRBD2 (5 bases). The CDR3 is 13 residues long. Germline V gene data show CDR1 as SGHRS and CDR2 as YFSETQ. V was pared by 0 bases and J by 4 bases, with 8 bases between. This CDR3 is CASSLGRDYEQYF. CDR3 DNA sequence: TGCGCCAGCAGCTTGGGCCGGGATTACGAGCAGTACTTC.

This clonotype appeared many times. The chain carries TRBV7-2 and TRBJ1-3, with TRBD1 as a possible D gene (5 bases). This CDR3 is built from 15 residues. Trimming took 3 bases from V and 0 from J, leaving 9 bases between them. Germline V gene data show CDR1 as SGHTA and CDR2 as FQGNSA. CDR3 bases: TGTGCCAGCAGCTTTCAGGGTGTCTCTGGAAACACCATATATTTT. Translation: CASSFQGVSGNTIYF.

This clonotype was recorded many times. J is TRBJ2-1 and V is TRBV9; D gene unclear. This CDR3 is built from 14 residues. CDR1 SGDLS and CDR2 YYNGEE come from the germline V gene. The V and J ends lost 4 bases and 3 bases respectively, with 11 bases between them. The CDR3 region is CASSNGVNYNEQFF. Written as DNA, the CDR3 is TGTGCCAGCAGCAATGGCGTCAACTACAATGAGCAGTTCTTC.

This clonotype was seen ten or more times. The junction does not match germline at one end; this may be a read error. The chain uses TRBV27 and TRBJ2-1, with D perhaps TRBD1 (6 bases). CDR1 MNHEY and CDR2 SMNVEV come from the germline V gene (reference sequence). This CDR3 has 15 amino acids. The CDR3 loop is CTSSLSGAHYNEQFF. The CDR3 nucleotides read TGTACCAGCAGTTTATCAGGGGCCCATTACAATGAGCAGTTCTTC.

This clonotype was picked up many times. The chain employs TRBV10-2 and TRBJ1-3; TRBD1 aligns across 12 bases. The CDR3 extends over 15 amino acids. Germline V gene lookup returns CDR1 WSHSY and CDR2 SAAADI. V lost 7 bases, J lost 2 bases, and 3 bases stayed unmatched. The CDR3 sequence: CASIWDRGPGNTIYF. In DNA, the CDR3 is TGCGCCAGCATTTGGGACAGGGGGCCTGGAAACACCATATATTTT.

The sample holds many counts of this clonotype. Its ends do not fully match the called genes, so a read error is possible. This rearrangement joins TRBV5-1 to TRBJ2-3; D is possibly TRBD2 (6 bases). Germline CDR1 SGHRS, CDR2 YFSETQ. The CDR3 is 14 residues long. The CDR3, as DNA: TGTGCCAGCAGCTTGGCTCTGGGACTAGATACGCAGTATTTT. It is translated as CASSLALGLDTQYF.